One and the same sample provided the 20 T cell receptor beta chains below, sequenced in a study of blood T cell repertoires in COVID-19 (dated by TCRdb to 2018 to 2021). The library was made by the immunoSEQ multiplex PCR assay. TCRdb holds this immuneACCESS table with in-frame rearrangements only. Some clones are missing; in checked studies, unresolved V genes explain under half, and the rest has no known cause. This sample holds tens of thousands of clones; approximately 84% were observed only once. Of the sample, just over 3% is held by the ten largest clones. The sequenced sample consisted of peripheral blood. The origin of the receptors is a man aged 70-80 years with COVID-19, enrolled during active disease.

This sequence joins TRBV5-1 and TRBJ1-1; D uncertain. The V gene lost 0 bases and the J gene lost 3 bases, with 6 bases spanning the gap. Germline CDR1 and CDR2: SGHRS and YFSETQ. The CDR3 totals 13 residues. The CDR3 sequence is CASSLDRYTEAFF. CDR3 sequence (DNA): TGCGCCAGCAGCTTGGACAGATACACTGAAGCTTTCTTT.

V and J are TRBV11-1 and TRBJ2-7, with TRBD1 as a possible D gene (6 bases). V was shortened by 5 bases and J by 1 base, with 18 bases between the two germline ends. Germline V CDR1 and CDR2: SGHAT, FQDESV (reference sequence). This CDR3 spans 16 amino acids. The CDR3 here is CASSPRTVFPSYEQYF. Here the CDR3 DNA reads TGTGCCAGCAGCCCCCGGACAGTTTTCCCGTCCTACGAGCAGTACTTC. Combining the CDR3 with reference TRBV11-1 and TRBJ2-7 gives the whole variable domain EAEVAQSPRYKITEKSQAVAFWCDPISGHATLYWYRQILGQGPELLVQFQDESVVDDSQLPKDRFSAERLKGVDSTLKIQPAELGDSAMYLCASSPRTVFPSYEQYFGPGTRLTVT.

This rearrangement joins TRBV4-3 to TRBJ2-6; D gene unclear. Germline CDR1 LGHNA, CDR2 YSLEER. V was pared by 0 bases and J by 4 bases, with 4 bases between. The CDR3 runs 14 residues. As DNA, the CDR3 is TGCGCCAGCAGCCAAGATCTAGGGGCCAACGTCCTGACTTTC. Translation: CASSQDLGANVLTF.

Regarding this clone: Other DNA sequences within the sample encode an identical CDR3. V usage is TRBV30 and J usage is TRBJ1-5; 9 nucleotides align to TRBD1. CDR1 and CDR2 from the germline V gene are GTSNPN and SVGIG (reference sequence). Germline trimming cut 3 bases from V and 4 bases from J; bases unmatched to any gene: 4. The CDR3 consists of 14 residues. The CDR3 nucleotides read TGTGCCTGGAGCTCGGGACAGGGTAATCAGCCCCAGCATTTT. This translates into CAWSSGQGNQPQHF. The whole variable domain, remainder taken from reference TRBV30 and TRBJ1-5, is SQTIHQWPATLVQPVGSPLSLECTVEGTSNPNLYWYRQAAGRGLQLLFYSVGIGQISSEVPQNLSASRPQDRQFILSSKKLLLSDSGFYLCAWSSGQGNQPQHFGDGTRLSIL.

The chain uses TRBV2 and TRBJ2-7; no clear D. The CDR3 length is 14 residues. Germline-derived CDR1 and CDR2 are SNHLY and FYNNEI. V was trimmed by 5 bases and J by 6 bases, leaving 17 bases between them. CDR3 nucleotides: TGTGCCAGCAGTACAACGCCTTTGATTGGCGAGCAGTACTTC. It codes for CASSTTPLIGEQYF.

The CDR3 protein is CASSLPQGSQHF. DNA of the CDR3: TGTGCCAGCAGTTTACCCCAGGGATCCCAGCATTTT. This sequence joins TRBV12-3 or TRBV12-4 and TRBJ1-5; tentative D call: TRBD1 (5 bases). This CDR3 region has 12 residues. Trimming removed 2 bases at V and 11 bases at J, with 10 bases between.

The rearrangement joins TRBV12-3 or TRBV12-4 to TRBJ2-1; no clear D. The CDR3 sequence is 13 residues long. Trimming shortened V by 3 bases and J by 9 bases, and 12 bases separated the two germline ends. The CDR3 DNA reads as TGTGCCAGCAGTTTTCAGGCTCGGCGTGAGCAGTTCTTC. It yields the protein CASSFQARREQFF.

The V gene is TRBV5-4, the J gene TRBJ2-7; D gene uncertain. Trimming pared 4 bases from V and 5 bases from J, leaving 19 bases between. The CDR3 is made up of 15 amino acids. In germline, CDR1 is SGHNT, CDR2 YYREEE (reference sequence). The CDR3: CASSPGRFLRNEQYF. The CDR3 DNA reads TGTGCCAGCAGCCCGGGTCGATTCCTAAGGAACGAGCAGTACTTC.

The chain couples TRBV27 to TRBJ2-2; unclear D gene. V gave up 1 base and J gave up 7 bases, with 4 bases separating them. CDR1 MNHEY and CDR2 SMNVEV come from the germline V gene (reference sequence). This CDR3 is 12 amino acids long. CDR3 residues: CASSLLSGELFF. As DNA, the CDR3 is TGTGCCAGCAGTTTATTGAGCGGGGAGCTGTTTTTT.

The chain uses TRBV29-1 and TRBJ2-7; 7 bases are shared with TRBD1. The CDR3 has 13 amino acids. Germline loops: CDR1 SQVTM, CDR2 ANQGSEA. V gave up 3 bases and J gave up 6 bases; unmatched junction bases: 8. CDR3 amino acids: CSVETNRGSEQYF. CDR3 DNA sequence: TGCAGCGTTGAGACTAACAGGGGTAGCGAGCAGTACTTC.

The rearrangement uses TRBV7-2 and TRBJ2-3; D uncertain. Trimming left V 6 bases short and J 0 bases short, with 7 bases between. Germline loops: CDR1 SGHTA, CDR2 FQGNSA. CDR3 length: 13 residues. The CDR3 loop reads CASRQSSTDTQYF. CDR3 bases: TGTGCCAGCAGACAGTCAAGCACAGATACGCAGTATTTT.

The CDR3 sequence is CASSTRDRGGRDEQYF. In nucleotides, the CDR3 is TGTGCCAGTAGTACCCGTGACAGGGGGGGAAGGGACGAGCAGTACTTC. V is TRBV19 and J is TRBJ2-7; TRBD1 aligns across 9 bases. Unmatched junction bases numbered 12, after V lost 4 bases and J lost 5 bases. The CDR3 contains 16 residues. CDR1 and CDR2 (germline): LNHDA, SQIVND (reference sequence). The full variable domain, rest sourced from reference TRBV19 and TRBJ2-7, is DGGITQSPKYLFRKEGQNVTLSCEQNLNHDAMYWYRQDPGQGLRLIYYSQIVNDFQKGDIAEGYSVSREKKESFPLTVTSAQKNPTAFYLCASSTRDRGGRDEQYFGPGTRLTVT.

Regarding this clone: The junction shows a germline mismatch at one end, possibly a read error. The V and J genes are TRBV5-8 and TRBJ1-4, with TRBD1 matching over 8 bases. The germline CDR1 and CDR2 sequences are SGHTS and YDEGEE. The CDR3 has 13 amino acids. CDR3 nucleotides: TGTGCCAGCAGTTTGGACAGGGCTGAAAAACTGTTTTTT. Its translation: CASSLDRAEKLFF. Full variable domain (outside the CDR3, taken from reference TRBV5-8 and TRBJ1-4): EAGVTQSPTHLIKTRGQQATLRCSPISGHTSVYWYQQALGLGLQFLLWYDEGEERNRGNFPPRFSGRQFPNYSSELNVNALELEDSALYLCASSLDRAEKLFFGSGTQLSVL.

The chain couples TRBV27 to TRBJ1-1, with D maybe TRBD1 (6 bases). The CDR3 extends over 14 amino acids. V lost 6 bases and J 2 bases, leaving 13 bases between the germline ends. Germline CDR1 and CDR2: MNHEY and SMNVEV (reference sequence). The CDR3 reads CASRVRGGNTEAFF. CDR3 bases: TGTGCCAGCAGGGTCAGGGGTGGAAACACTGAAGCTTTCTTT.

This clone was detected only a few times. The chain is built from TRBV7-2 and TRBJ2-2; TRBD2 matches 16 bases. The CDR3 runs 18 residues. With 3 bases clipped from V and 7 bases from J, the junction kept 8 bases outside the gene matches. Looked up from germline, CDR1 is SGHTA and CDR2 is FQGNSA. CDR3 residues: CASSFHGTSGRAGGELFF. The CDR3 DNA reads TGTGCCAGCAGCTTCCACGGGACTAGCGGGAGGGCCGGCGGGGAGCTGTTTTTT.

The CDR3 DNA follows: TGTGCCAGCAGCCAAGAGACAGGTGGAAATTCACCCCTCCACTTT. Its protein is CASSQETGGNSPLHF. This chain joins TRBV4-2 and TRBJ1-6, with D possibly being TRBD1 (6 bases). The CDR3 extends over 15 amino acids. Germline CDR1 reads LGHNA; CDR2 reads YNFKEQ. V lost 0 bases to trimming and J lost 7 bases, with 10 bases between them.

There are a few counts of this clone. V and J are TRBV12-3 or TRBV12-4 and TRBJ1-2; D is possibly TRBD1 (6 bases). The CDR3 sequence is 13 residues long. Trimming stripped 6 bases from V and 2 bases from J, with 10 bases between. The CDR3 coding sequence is TGTGCCAGCAGCTGGACAGCAAACTATGGCTACACCTTC. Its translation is CASSWTANYGYTF.

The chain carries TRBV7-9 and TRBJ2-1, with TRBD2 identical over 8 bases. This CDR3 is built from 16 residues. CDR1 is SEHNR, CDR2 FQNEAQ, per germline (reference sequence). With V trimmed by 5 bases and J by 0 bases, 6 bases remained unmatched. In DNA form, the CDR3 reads TGTGCCAGCAGCCCCTGGCGGGAGGCCTCCTACAATGAGCAGTTCTTC. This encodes CASSPWREASYNEQFF. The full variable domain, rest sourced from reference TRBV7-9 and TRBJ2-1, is DTGVSQNPRHKITKRGQNVTFRCDPISEHNRLYWYRQTLGQGPEFLTYFQNEAQLEKSRLLSDRFSAERPKGSFSTLEIQRTEQGDSAMYLCASSPWREASYNEQFFGPGTRLTVL.

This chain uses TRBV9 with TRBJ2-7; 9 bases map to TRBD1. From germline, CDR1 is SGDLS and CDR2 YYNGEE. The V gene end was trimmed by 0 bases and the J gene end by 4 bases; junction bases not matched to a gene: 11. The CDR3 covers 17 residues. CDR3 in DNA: TGTGCCAGCAGCGTAGACTCGGGGGGACAGGGATTTTACGAGCAGTACTTC. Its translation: CASSVDSGGQGFYEQYF.

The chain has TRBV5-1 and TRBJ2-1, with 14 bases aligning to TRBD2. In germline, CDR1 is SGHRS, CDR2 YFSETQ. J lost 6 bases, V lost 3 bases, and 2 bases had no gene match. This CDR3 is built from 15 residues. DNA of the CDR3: TGCGCCAGCAGCTCCGGGACTAGCGGGAGCAATGAGCAGTTCTTC. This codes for CASSSGTSGSNEQFF.